The entry below gives a single T cell receptor (beta chain) sequence along with its context. There is no known antigen for this receptor. Within one base of it there is no much larger clone, and no base qualities were kept. Participants in the prospective study were aged 18 to 89 years, lived in over 20 United States geographic areas, and enrolled through a virtual design. Cohort assignment in the prospective study relied on participant-reported clinical history from a screening survey and a study questionnaire. Each participant in the prospective study had whole blood, serum and a nasopharyngeal or oropharyngeal swab collected by mobile phlebotomists. Prospective study participants could optionally give additional blood draws and questionnaires over a roughly two-month period. Blood samples from the prospective study were shipped frozen or at room temperature prior to DNA extraction. The data stem from a study of blood T cell repertoires in COVID-19 (dated by TCRdb to 2018 to 2021). Regarding the complete study: Collaborator samples came from the United States, Italy and Spain and covered acute and convalescent phases of COVID-19. The sample metadata nearly always contained a de-identified subject ID, COVID-19 status, age in years and sex. The dataset comprised deeply sampled blood TCRbeta repertoires from subjects exposed to, actively infected with, or recovered from COVID-19. Samples came from the ongoing ImmuneRACE study (first 160 participants) plus 1,254 subjects from 6 global collaborators. Where available, HLA class I and class II types were taken from metadata supplied by the sample provider and were not determined by assay-based typing. A freely available public database, intended as a resource for researchers studying the immune response to SARS-CoV-2, is where the repertoires were released. The material from the prospective study consisted of cDNA or gDNA derived from T cells, B-cell-depleted T cells, or PBMCs. What the authors observed across the whole study: The amount of clinical and demographic metadata varied by source and participant and was provided uncurated.

TCRbeta CDR3 regions were amplified from genomic DNA using the immunoSEQ Assay, a bias-controlled multiplex PCR. Processing in the source paper ran as follows. The number of nucleated cells in each sample was estimated by amplification of reference gene primers within the assay. Sequence reads were collapsed and filtered to measure the absolute abundance of every unique TCRbeta CDR3 rearrangement. For each sample, productive Simpson clonality was calculated by taking the square root of Simpson's diversity index across productive rearrangements. In its TCRdb copy, this immuneACCESS table keeps in-frame sequences only and misses some clones. Where compared with another copy, unresolved V genes explain less than half of these, and the others have no known cause. V and J calls and clone size are copied from that table; D and trimming were computed from the DNA. Across this sample there are around 140,000 clones, with about 88% seen only once. Together, the top ten hold 2.4% of the sample.

The CDR3 spans 13 residues, from the cysteine through the phenylalanine. This entry keeps only the CDR3 DNA: 39 bases, framed from base 1. A distance of 5 bases separates the germline ends of V and J, which lose 4 bases and 0 bases respectively. The germline V gene specifies KGHDR as CDR1 and SFDVKD as CDR2. The sequenced material came from PBMCs or T cells enriched from blood (not recorded which). This clonotype originated in a man aged 35 to 55 with acute COVID-19. The rearrangement joined TRBV24-1 to TRBJ2-5, with the D gene not confidently named. The CDR3 in this case is CATSDRNQETQYF. The DNA is TGTGCCACCAGTGACAGGAACCAAGAGACCCAGTACTTC.